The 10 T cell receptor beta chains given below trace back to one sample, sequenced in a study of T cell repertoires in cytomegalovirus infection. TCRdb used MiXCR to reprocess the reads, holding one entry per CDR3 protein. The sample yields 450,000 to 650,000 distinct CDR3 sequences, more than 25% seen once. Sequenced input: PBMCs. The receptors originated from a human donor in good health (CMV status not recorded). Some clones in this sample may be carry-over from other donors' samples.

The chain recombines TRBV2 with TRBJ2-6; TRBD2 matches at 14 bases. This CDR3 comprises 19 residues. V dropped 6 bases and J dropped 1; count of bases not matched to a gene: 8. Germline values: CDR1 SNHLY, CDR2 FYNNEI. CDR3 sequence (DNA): TGTGCCAGCAGCCCCATAGGGACTAGCGGGAGTTCTGGGGCCAACGTCCTGACTTTC. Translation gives CASSPIGTSGSSGANVLTF. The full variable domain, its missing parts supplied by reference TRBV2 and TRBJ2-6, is EPEVTQTPSHQVTQMGQEVILRCVPISNHLYFYWYRQILGQKVEFLVSFYNNEISEKSEIFDDQFSVERPDGSNFTLKIRSTKLEDSAMYFCASSPIGTSGSSGANVLTFGAGSRLTVL.

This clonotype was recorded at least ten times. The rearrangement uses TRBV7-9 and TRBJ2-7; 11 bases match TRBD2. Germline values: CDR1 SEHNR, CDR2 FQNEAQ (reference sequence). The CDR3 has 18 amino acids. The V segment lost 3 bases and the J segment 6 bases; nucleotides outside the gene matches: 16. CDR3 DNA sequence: TGTGCCAGCAGCTTCAGATCCCCCTCCGGACTAGCGGGTACCGAGCAGTACTTC. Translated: CASSFRSPSGLAGTEQYF.

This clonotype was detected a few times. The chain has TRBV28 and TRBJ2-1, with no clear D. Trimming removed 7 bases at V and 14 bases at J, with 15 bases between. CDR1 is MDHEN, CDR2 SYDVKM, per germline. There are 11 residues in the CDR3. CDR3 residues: CASTTGLEEFF. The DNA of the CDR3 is TGTGCCAGCACTACCGGCTTAGAGGAGTTCTTC.

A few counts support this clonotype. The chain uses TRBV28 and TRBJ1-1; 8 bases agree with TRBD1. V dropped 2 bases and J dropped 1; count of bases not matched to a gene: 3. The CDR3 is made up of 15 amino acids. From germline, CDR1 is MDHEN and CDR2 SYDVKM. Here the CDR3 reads CASSLPTGGNTEAFF. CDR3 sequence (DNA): TGTGCCAGCAGTTTACCAACAGGGGGGAACACTGAAGCTTTCTTT.

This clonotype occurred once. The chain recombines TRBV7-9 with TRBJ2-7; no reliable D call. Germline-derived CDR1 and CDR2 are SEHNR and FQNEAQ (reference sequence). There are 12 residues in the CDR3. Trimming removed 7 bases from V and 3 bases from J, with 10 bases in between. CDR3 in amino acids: CASMAVSYEQYF. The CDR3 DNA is TGTGCCAGCATGGCAGTTAGCTACGAGCAGTACTTC.

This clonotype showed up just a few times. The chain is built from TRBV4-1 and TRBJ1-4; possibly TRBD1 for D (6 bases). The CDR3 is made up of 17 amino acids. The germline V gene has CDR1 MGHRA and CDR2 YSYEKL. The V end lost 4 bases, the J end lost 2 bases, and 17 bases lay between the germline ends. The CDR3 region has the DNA TGCGCCAGCAGCCCCGACGGGGGGGCCTTCACTAATGAAAAACTGTTTTTT. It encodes CASSPDGGAFTNEKLFF.

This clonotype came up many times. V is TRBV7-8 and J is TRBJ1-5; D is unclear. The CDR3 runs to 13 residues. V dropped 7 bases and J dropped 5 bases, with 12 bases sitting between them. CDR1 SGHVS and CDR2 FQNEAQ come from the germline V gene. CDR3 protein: CASTKLPDQPQHF. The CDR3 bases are TGTGCCAGCACCAAACTGCCGGATCAGCCCCAGCATTTT.

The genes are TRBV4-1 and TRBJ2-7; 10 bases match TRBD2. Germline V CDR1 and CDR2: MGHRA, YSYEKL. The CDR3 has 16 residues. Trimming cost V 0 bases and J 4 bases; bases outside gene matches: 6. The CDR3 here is CASSQDPGLAIYEQYV. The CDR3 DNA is TGCGCCAGCAGCCAAGATCCGGGACTAGCGATATACGAGCAGTACGTC.

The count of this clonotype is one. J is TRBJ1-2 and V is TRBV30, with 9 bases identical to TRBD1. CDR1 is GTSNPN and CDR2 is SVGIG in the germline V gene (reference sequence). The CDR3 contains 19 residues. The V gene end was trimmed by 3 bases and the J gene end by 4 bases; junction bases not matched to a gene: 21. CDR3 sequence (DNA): TGTGCCTGGAGCGCCAAGTCCGGGACAGGGAGTCCCCTGATCTATGGCTACACCTTC. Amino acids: CAWSAKSGTGSPLIYGYTF. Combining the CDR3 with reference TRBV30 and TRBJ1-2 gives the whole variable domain SQTIHQWPATLVQPVGSPLSLECTVEGTSNPNLYWYRQAAGRGLQLLFYSVGIGQISSEVPQNLSASRPQDRQFILSSKKLLLSDSGFYLCAWSAKSGTGSPLIYGYTFGSGTRLTVV.

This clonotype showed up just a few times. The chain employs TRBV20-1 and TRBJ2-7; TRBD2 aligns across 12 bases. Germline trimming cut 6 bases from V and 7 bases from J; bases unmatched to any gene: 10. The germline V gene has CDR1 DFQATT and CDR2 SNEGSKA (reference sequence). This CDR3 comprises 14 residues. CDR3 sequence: CSAKTSGSLGEQYV. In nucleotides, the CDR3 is TGCAGTGCAAAGACTAGCGGGAGTTTAGGAGAGCAGTACGTC.